This T cell receptor (beta chain) was identified during a study of early T cells in non-severe SARS-CoV-2 infection. One entry per CDR3 protein, called by TCRdb with MiXCR from the 5' RACE reads. The data show tens of thousands of distinct CDR3 sequences, with over 7% seen just once and less than 25% held by the top ten. This clonotype turned up a few times. The CDR3 extends over 11 amino acids. Trimming took 7 bases from V and 6 from J, leaving 9 bases between them. Germline CDR1 and CDR2: MNHNY and SVGAGI (reference sequence). Sequences were obtained from whole blood. The chain links TRBV6-6 to TRBJ1-1; D uncertain. This TCR came from an adult who was a healthcare worker with PCR-confirmed SARS-CoV-2 infection or an uninfected control (not recorded which). In nucleotides, the CDR3 is TGTGCCAGCACTAGCGGACCTGAAGCTTTCTTT. It yields the protein CASTSGPEAFF.